This TCR beta chain was retrieved from a study of technical replicates of blood from a few donors (dated by TCRdb to the late 2010s). Libraries were constructed by the immunoSEQ multiplex PCR assay. TCRdb holds this immuneACCESS table with in-frame rearrangements only. Some clones are missing; in checked studies, unresolved V genes explain under half, and the rest has no known cause. The sample contains about 73,000 clones, 93% of them found a single time. The top ten clones comprise over 0.2% of the sample. In the case of this clone: What antigen it recognizes has not been identified. No quality values exist for individual bases; no much larger clone is one base distant.

The germline V gene gives CDR1 as SGHAT and CDR2 as FQNNGV. Trimming removed 5 bases from V and 4 bases from J, leaving 9 bases between the germline ends. Measured from the cysteine to the phenylalanine, the CDR3 is 13 residues long. Only the CDR3 region is kept as DNA, spanning 39 bases read in frame from base 1. This receptor was taken from a human donor in good health. The chain is made from TRBV11-2 and TRBJ1-5, with no reliable assignment of the D segment. Sequencing input: T cells isolated from PBMCs. CDR3 protein: CASSLSNNQPQHF. In nucleotide form, the sequence is TGTGCCAGCAGCCTATCTAATAATCAGCCCCAGCATTTT.